The entry below describes one T cell receptor (beta chain). A sample-barcoded 5' primer and a J-beta primer mix were used in a second PCR of roughly 7 to 11 cycles. Each cDNA molecule was tagged by a template-switch adaptor that had 12 random nucleotides. One entry per CDR3 protein, called by TCRdb with MiXCR from the 5' RACE reads. The data show around 1,800,000 distinct CDR3 sequences, roughly 43% seen once. This entry is derived from a study of blood T cells in healthy people across ages. CDR1 and CDR2 from the germline V gene are LGHNA and YNFKEQ. The CDR3 length is 17 residues. V lost 0 bases and J lost 0, with 12 bases in between.

The sequence came from a human donor in good health. The chain uses TRBV4-2 and TRBJ2-1; D is unresolved. Sequenced sample: blood. Here the CDR3 DNA reads TGTGCCAGCAGCCAAGATGTGTGGCCGGGCTCCTACAATGAGCAGTTCTTC. This codes for CASSQDVWPGSYNEQFF.